A single sample gave rise to the 21 T cell receptor beta chains below, sequenced in a study of a mutant IDH1 vaccine in newly diagnosed glioma. Method: immunoSEQ multiplex PCR; TCRdb's copy keeps in-frame clones and lacks some. The sample records 40,000 or so clones, 65% to 85% being singletons. The time point was: week 11, during vaccination. The content of each vaccine dose was 300 ug of mutant IDH1 20-mer peptide, and topical imiquimod accompanied it. For these receptors, no antigen is known. Sample: PBMCs, taken from a glioma patient whose treatment included an IDH1 peptide vaccine. Every receptor here comes from a man aged 35 to 55 with glioma.

This clone was picked up one time. This chain connects TRBV21-1 to TRBJ2-5; TRBD1, the table's D call, was not compared with the DNA. TRBV21-1 constitutes a pseudogene. This CDR3 has 13 residues. The CDR3 coding sequence is TGTGCCAGCAGCATGGCAGACCAAGAGACCCAGTACTTC. It encodes CASSMADQETQYF.

V is TRBV27 and J is TRBJ2-7; 13 positions match TRBD2. V shed 8 bases and J 4 bases; nucleotides not matched to a gene: 8. The CDR3 has 15 residues. In germline, CDR1 is MNHEY, CDR2 SMNVEV (reference sequence). The DNA for the CDR3 is TGTGCCAGCGCCGGACTAGCGGGAGATGGATACGAGCAGTACTTC. It specifies CASAGLAGDGYEQYF.

This sequence joins TRBV7-9 and TRBJ2-7; D gene unclear. V lost 1 base and J 5 bases, leaving 9 bases between the germline ends. The CDR3 contains 13 residues. Germline CDR1 SEHNR, CDR2 FQNEAQ (reference sequence). CDR3 sequence: CASSLVPRDEQYF. The DNA for the CDR3 is TGTGCCAGCAGCTTAGTGCCTCGGGACGAGCAGTACTTC.

The chain combines TRBV7-9 with TRBJ2-7, with D unresolved. CDR1 is SEHNR and CDR2 is FQNEAQ in the germline V gene (reference sequence). The V and J ends lost 1 base and 6 bases respectively, with 4 bases between them. CDR3 length: 11 residues. In nucleotides, the CDR3 is TGTGCCAGCAGCTTAGGGGCCGAGCAGTACTTC. This sequence encodes CASSLGAEQYF.

This clone was found a few times. The rearrangement joins TRBV7-2 to TRBJ2-5; D gene unclear. In germline, CDR1 is SGHTA, CDR2 FQGNSA. This CDR3 is 13 amino acids long. Deletions cut 2 bases from V and 1 base from J, with 5 bases between. CDR3 protein: CASSLSFQETQYF. For the CDR3, the DNA is TGTGCCAGCAGCTTAAGTTTCCAAGAGACCCAGTACTTC.

This clone was picked up one time. V is TRBV25-1 and J is TRBJ1-4; the D gene is possibly TRBD1 (5 bases). This CDR3 has 17 amino acids. CDR1 is MGHDK and CDR2 is SYGVNS in the germline V gene. The V end lost 1 base, the J end lost 7 bases, and 19 bases lay between the germline ends. The CDR3: CASSEFAGAETPEKLFF. The CDR3 DNA follows: TGTGCCAGCAGTGAATTTGCCGGGGCGGAAACCCCTGAAAAACTGTTTTTT.

The CDR3 sequence: CASSETIQYEQYF. The CDR3 DNA reads TGTGCCAGCAGTGAAACTATTCAATACGAGCAGTACTTC. The J gene is TRBJ2-7, the V gene TRBV6-4; no firm D call. V was cut by 3 bases and J by 4 bases, with 10 bases left in between. Per the germline V gene, CDR1 is MRHNA and CDR2 is SNTAGT. This CDR3 contains 13 residues.

This rearrangement joins TRBV4-3 to TRBJ1-5; D gene ambiguous. Trimming took 1 base from V and 4 from J, leaving 17 bases between them. The CDR3 runs to 17 residues. The germline gives CDR1 LGHNA, CDR2 YSLEER. The CDR3 loop reads CASSQVRGLIPNQPQHF. The CDR3 DNA is TGCGCCAGCAGCCAAGTCCGGGGTCTTATTCCGAATCAGCCCCAGCATTTT.

The genes are TRBV5-6 and TRBJ2-3; D is unresolved. This CDR3 spans 15 amino acids. The germline V gene has CDR1 SGHDT and CDR2 YYEEEE. With 4 bases removed from V and 4 bases from J, the gap between germline ends came to 16 bases. The CDR3 nucleotides are TGTGCCAGCAGCGTGTATGGGTCGACATCAGATACGCAGTATTTT. It encodes CASSVYGSTSDTQYF. The whole variable domain, filled in from reference TRBV5-6 and TRBJ2-3, reads DAGVTQSPTHLIKTRGQQVTLRCSPKSGHDTVSWYQQALGQGPQFIFQYYEEEERQRGNFPDRFSGHQFPNYSSELNVNALLLGDSALYLCASSVYGSTSDTQYFGPGTRLTVL.

The chain links TRBV19 to TRBJ1-2; D unclear. This CDR3 comprises 10 residues. CDR1 and CDR2 (germline): LNHDA, SQIVND (reference sequence). V was pared by 10 bases and J by 4 bases, with 7 bases between. The CDR3 here is CATRLYGYTF. The CDR3 DNA is TGTGCCACACGCCTCTATGGCTACACCTTC. Together with reference TRBV19 and TRBJ1-2, the CDR3 gives the full variable domain: DGGITQSPKYLFRKEGQNVTLSCEQNLNHDAMYWYRQDPGQGLRLIYYSQIVNDFQKGDIAEGYSVSREKKESFPLTVTSAQKNPTAFYLCATRLYGYTFGSGTRLTVV.

V is TRBV5-8 and J is TRBJ1-2; 8 bases fit TRBD1. This CDR3 has 15 amino acids. V gave up 0 bases and J gave up 4 bases; unmatched junction bases: 5. From germline, CDR1 is SGHTS and CDR2 YDEGEE. CDR3: CASSLGTGHFYGYTF. CDR3 in DNA: TGTGCCAGCAGCTTGGGGACAGGGCATTTCTATGGCTACACCTTC. The whole variable domain, filled in from reference TRBV5-8 and TRBJ1-2, reads EAGVTQSPTHLIKTRGQQATLRCSPISGHTSVYWYQQALGLGLQFLLWYDEGEERNRGNFPPRFSGRQFPNYSSELNVNALELEDSALYLCASSLGTGHFYGYTFGSGTRLTVV.

The sample holds a few counts of this clone. V is TRBV12-2 and J is TRBJ1-2. TRBV12-2 is a pseudogene locus. The CDR3 totals 14 residues. CDR3 sequence reads: CASRLVRGKNGYTF. The CDR3 coding sequence is TGTGCAAGTCGCTTAGTGCGGGGGAAGAATGGCTACACCTTC.

The V call is TRBV7-2, the J call TRBJ2-7, with a possible D match to TRBD1 (6 bases). This CDR3 is 13 amino acids long. V was shortened by 2 bases and J by 3 bases, with 8 bases between the two germline ends. Germline V lookup: CDR1 SGHTA, CDR2 FQGNSA. The CDR3 DNA is TGTGCCAGCAGCTTAAACAGGGACTACGAGCAGTACTTC. It encodes CASSLNRDYEQYF.

About this clone itself: One end of the junction fails to match germline, which may point to a read error. CDR3 sequence: CASSLGGEETQYF. The CDR3 DNA is TGTGCTAGCAGCTTGGGCGGGGAAGAGACCCAGTACTTC. J is TRBJ2-5 and V is TRBV7-7; D is possibly TRBD2 (6 bases). Germline V gene data show CDR1 as SSHAT and CDR2 as FNYEAQ (reference sequence). The CDR3 extends over 13 amino acids.

The gene calls are TRBV2 and TRBJ1-2; D may be TRBD1 (5 bases). Trimming pared 7 bases from V and 2 bases from J, leaving 17 bases between. The CDR3 runs 15 residues. CDR1 SNHLY and CDR2 FYNNEI come from the germline V gene. The CDR3: CASMSEPGGNYGYTF. CDR3 nucleotide sequence: TGTGCCAGCATGTCCGAGCCCGGGGGGAACTATGGCTACACCTTC.

The chain is built from TRBV28 and TRBJ2-7, with D perhaps matching TRBD1 or TRBD2 (6 bases each). Trimming stripped 4 bases from V and 7 bases from J, with 14 bases between. The V gene's germline CDR1 is MDHEN and CDR2 SYDVKM. The CDR3 consists of 13 residues. CDR3 amino acids: CASSSPGAEEQYF. For the CDR3, the DNA is TGTGCCAGCAGTTCACCGGGGGCGGAAGAGCAGTACTTC.

This clone came up a few times. The chain combines TRBV5-3 with TRBJ1-5; D not certain. TRBV5-3 is reported as an ORF; its role is uncertain. With 9 bases removed from V and 10 bases from J, the gap between germline ends came to 5 bases. This CDR3 region has 8 residues. CDR3 sequence reads: CATQPQHF. CDR3 nucleotide sequence: TGTGCCACCCAACCCCAGCATTTT.

The rearrangement uses TRBV6-1 and TRBJ1-1; D ambiguous. Looked up from germline, CDR1 is MNHNS and CDR2 is SASEGT. The length of the CDR3 is 13 residues. Trimming removed 4 bases at V and 5 bases at J, with 11 bases between. This chain's CDR3 is CASSAVVETEAFF. CDR3 sequence (DNA): TGTGCCAGCAGTGCCGTGGTAGAAACTGAAGCTTTCTTT.

This clone was seen a handful of times. This chain connects TRBV6-5 to TRBJ1-2, with D hard to call. Trimming removed 0 bases at V and 2 bases at J, with 10 bases between. The length of the CDR3 is 15 residues. Germline V lookup: CDR1 MNHEY, CDR2 SVGAGI. DNA of the CDR3: TGTGCCAGCAGTTACTCGGGAGCAGTCAACTATGGCTACACCTTC. Translated, it gives CASSYSGAVNYGYTF.

The chain employs TRBV25-1 and TRBJ2-1; D tentatively reads TRBD1 or TRBD2 (5 bases each). Between the trimmed V and J ends, which lost 5 bases and 6 bases, there was a span of 14 bases. There are 14 residues in the CDR3. Germline V CDR1 and CDR2: MGHDK, SYGVNS. CDR3 sequence (DNA): TGTGCCAGCAGTTCCCGGGACCCAAGCAATGAGCAGTTCTTC. Amino acids: CASSSRDPSNEQFF. The variable domain in full, completed from reference TRBV25-1 and TRBJ2-1, reads EADIYQTPRYLVIGTGKKITLECSQTMGHDKMYWYQQDPGMELHLIHYSYGVNSTEKGDLSSESTVSRIRTEHFPLTLESARPSHTSQYLCASSSRDPSNEQFFGPGTRLTVL.

The chain carries TRBV7-9 and TRBJ1-1; weak D call: TRBD1 (5 bases). The CDR3 is made up of 14 amino acids. With 5 bases removed from V and 6 bases from J, the gap between germline ends came to 16 bases. Germline-derived CDR1 and CDR2 are SEHNR and FQNEAQ (reference sequence). CDR3 protein: CASSEGRGSAEAFF. The CDR3, as DNA: TGTGCCAGCAGCGAGGGACGGGGGAGCGCTGAAGCTTTCTTT.